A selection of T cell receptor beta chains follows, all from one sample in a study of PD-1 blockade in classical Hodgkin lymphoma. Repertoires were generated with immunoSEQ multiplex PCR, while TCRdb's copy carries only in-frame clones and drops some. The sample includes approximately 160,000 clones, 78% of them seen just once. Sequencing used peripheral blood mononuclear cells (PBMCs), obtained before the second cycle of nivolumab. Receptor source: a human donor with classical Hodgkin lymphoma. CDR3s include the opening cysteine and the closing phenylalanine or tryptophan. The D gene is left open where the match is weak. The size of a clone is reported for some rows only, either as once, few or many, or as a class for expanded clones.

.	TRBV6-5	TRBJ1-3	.	TGTGCCAGCAGTTACTCCCCGGCTAATGGAAACACCATATATTTT	CASSYSPANGNTIYF
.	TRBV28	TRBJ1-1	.	TGTGCCAGCACCTATACAGGGACTCCTTTCATGAACACTGAAGCTTTCTTT	CASTYTGTPFMNTEAFF
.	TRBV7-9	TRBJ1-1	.	TGTGCCAGCAGCTTAGGAAGGGGCCATGCTTTCTTT	CASSLGRGHAFF
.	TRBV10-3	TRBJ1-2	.	TGTGCCATCAATAGGGGCCTAGCAGATTATGGCTACACCTTC	CAINRGLADYGYTF
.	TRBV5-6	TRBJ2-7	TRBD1	TGTGCCAGCAGCTTACAGGGGCCTTCCTACGAGCAGTACTTC	CASSLQGPSYEQYF
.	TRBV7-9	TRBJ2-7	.	TGTGCCAGCAGCATAGACGGTCTTCGTTTTGATGAGCAGTACTTC	CASSIDGLRFDEQYF
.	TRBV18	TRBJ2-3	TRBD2	TGTGCCAGCTCACCCGGACTAGCGGGGAATACGCAGTATTTT	CASSPGLAGNTQYF
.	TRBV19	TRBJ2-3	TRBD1	TGTGCCAGTAGTCCGGGACAGGGGTTCGCGGGACTGGATACGCAGTATTTT	CASSPGQGFAGLDTQYF
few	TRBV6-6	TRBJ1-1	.	TGTGCCAGCAGTTACAGGAACACTGAAGCTTTCTTT	CASSYRNTEAFF
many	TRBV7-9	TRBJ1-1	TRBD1	TGTGCCAGCAGCTCTTGGGACAGGGGGATTGAAGCTTTCTTT	CASSSWDRGIEAFF
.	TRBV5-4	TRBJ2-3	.	TGTGCCAGCAGCTTGTTGTCAGCAGATACGCAGTATTTT	CASSLLSADTQYF
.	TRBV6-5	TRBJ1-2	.	TGTGCCAGCAGCGTGGGAGGGCCTAACTATGGCTACACCTTC	CASSVGGPNYGYTF
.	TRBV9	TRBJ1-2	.	TGTGCCAGCAGCGTAGTTGGGGGCGAACGTGGCGGCTACACCTTC	CASSVVGGERGGYTF
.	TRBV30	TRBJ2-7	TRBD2	TGTGCCTGGAGAACGAAGCCGGGACTAGAAAACCACGAGCAGTACTTC	CAWRTKPGLENHEQYF
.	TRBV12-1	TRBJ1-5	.	TGTGCCAGCAGCTTGAAGATCCGGATGGGGCCCCAGCATTTT	CASSLKIRMGPQHF
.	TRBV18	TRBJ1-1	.	TGTGCCAGCTCACCATTTCGGGGAGGCAACTCTGAAGCTTTCTTT	CASSPFRGGNSEAFF
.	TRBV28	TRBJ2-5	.	TGTGCCAGCAGTTTATCTGGGGGGCAGGAGACCCAGTACTTC	CASSLSGGQETQYF
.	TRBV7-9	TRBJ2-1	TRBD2	TGTGCCAGCAGCCTACGCGGACTAGATTCCTTTTACAATGAGCAGTTCTTC	CASSLRGLDSFYNEQFF
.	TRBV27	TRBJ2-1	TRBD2	TGTGCCAGCAGCTCTTCAGGGAGGGTTGTTGAGCAGTTCTTC	CASSSSGRVVEQFF
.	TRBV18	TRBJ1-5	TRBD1	TGTGCCAGCTCCCTAGGGACAGGGGGGATTCAGCCCCAGCATTTT	CASSLGTGGIQPQHF
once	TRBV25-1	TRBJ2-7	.	TGTGCCAGCAGTGAACAGGACTACGAGCAGTACTTC	CASSEQDYEQYF
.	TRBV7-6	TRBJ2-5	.	TGTGCCAGCAGCTTAGGAACTAGAGGAGGCCAAGAGACCCAGTACTTC	CASSLGTRGGQETQYF
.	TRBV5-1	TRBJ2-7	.	TGCGCCAGCAGCTTTTCGTGGGATGGGGCCTACGAGCAGTACTTC	CASSFSWDGAYEQYF
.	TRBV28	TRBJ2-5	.	TGTGCCAGCAGTTCGGCCGTTTCTCAGTACTTC	CASSSAVSQYF
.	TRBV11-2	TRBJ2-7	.	TGTGCCAGCAGCTTAAGGGGGGTAGCGGACTACGAGCAGTACTTC	CASSLRGVADYEQYF
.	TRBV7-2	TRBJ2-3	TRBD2	TGTGCCAGCAGCACTCAACTAGCGGGAGATACGCAGTATTTT	CASSTQLAGDTQYF
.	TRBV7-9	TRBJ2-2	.	TGTGCCAGCAGTCAGGGGACCGGGGAGCTGTTTTTT	CASSQGTGELFF
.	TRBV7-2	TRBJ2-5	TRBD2	TGTGCCAGCAGCTTAGTCGGGACTAGCGGAGCCCAAGAGACCCAGTACTTC	CASSLVGTSGAQETQYF
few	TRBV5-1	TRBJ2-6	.	TGCGCCAGCAGCTTAAACCCCGACAGGCGAACTGGGGCCAACGTCCTGACTTTC	CASSLNPDRRTGANVLTF
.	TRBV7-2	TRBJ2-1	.	TGTGCCAGCAGCACGTCGGGAGTGAGGGTTCACAATGAGCAGTTCTTC	CASSTSGVRVHNEQFF
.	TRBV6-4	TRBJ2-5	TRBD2	TGTGCCAGCAGTCGGGGGAGGGGCGTAAAGACCCAGTACTTC	CASSRGRGVKTQYF
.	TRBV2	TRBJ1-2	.	TGTGCCAGCAGTGACACCGGGCAAGGCTATGGCTACACCTTC	CASSDTGQGYGYTF
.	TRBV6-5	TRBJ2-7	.	TGTGCCAGCTCAACAGCTTACGAGCAGTACTTC	CASSTAYEQYF
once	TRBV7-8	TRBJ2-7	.	TGTGCCAGCAGCCCTATCCGGGACTTTTTTGGCGAGCAGTACTTC	CASSPIRDFFGEQYF
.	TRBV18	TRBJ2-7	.	TGTGCCAGCTCACAAAGGGACGGGGCCTACGAGCAGTACTTC	CASSQRDGAYEQYF
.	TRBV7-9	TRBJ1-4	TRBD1	TGTGCCAGCAGCTCGGGACAGAATAATGAAAAACTGTTTTTT	CASSSGQNNEKLFF
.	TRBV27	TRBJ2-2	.	TGTGCCAGCAGTCCGCCCCAAGGGGGGTTGAACACCGGGGAGCTGTTTTTT	CASSPPQGGLNTGELFF
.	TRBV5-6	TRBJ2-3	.	TGTGCCAGCAGCCTAAGCACAGATACGCAGTATTTT	CASSLSTDTQYF
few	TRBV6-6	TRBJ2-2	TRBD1	TGTGCCAGCAGTTCCGGGACAGCCACCGGGGAGCTGTTTTTT	CASSSGTATGELFF
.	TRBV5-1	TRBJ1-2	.	TGCGCCAGCAGGGTCGGGCAAAACGTCTATGGCTACACCTTC	CASRVGQNVYGYTF
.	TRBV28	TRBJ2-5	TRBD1	TGTGCCAGCAGGATCCAGGGGGCATGGGAGACCCAGTACTTC	CASRIQGAWETQYF
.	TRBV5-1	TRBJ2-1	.	TGCGCCAGCAGCTTGGGAAGCCAGTACAATGAGCAGTTCTTC	CASSLGSQYNEQFF
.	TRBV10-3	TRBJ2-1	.	TGTGCCATCAGTGAGCCGGGCCTTTTTTCGGGATGGAATGAGCAGTTCTTC	CAISEPGLFSGWNEQFF
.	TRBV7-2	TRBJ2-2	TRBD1	TGTGCCAGCAGCTTACAGGGGGCTTTCACCGGGGAGCTGTTTTTT	CASSLQGAFTGELFF
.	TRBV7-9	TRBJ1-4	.	TGTGCCAGCAGCCCTGGGCGGGACTCAGGGTTCGCTAATGAAAAACTGTTTTTT	CASSPGRDSGFANEKLFF
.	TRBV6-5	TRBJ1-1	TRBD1	TGTGCCAGCAGTGCCGGGACAGTTGGATCCACTGAAGCTTTCTTT	CASSAGTVGSTEAFF
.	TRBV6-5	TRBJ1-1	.	TGTGCCAGCAGTTCAGTACGGGTTGCTGAAGCTTTCTTT	CASSSVRVAEAFF